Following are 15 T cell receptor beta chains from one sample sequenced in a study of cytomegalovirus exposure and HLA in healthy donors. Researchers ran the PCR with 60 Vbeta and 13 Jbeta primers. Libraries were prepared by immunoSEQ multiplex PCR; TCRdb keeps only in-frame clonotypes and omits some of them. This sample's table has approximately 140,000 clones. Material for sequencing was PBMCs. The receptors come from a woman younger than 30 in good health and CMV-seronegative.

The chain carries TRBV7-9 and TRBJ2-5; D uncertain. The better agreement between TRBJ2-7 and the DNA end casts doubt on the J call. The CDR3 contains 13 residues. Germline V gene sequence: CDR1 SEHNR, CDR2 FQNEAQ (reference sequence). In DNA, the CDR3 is TGTGCCAGCAGCTGGGGTGGGGCCTACGAGCAGTACTTC. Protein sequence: CASSWGGAYEQYF.

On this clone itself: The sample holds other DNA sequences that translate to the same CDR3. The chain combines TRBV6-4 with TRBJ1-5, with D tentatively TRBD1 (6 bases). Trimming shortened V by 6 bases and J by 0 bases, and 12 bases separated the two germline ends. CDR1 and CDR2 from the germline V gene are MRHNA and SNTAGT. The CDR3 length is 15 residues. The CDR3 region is CASSCDRLSNQPQHF. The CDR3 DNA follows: TGTGCCAGCAGCTGTGACAGGCTTAGCAATCAGCCCCAGCATTTT.

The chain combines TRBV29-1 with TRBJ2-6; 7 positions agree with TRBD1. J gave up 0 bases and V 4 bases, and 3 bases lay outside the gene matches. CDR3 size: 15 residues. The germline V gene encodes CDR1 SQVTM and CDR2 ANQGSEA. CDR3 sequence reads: CSVGQGSSGANVLTF. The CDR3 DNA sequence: TGCAGCGTTGGACAGGGTAGCTCTGGGGCCAACGTCCTGACTTTC.

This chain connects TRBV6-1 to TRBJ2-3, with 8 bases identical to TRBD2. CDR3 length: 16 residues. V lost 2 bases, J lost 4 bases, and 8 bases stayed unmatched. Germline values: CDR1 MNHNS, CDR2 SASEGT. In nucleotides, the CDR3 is TGTGCCAGCAGTGAACTCAGCGGGAGTGGCGCAGATACGCAGTATTTT. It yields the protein CASSELSGSGADTQYF.

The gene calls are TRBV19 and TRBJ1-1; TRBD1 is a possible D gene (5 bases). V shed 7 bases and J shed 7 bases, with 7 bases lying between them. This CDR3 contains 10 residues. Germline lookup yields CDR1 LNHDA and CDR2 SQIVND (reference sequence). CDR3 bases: TGTGCCAGTAAACAGGTTGAAGCTTTCTTT. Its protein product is CASKQVEAFF. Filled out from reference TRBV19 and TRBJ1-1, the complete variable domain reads DGGITQSPKYLFRKEGQNVTLSCEQNLNHDAMYWYRQDPGQGLRLIYYSQIVNDFQKGDIAEGYSVSREKKESFPLTVTSAQKNPTAFYLCASKQVEAFFGQGTRLTVV.

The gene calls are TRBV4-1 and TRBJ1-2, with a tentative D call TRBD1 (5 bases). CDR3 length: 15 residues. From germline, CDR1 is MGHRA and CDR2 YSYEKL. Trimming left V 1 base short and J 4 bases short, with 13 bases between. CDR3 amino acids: CASSQGVQGSYGYTF. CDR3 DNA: TGCGCCAGCAGCCAAGGGGTGCAGGGCAGCTATGGCTACACCTTC.

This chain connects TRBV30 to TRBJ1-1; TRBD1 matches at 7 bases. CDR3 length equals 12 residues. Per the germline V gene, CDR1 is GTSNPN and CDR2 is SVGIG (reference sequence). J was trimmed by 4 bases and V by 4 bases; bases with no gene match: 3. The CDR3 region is CAWKGAGTEAFF. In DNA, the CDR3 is TGTGCCTGGAAGGGGGCTGGCACTGAAGCTTTCTTT.

CDR3 DNA sequence: TGTGCCAGCAGCCGGCTAACAGGGTATTCCTACGAGCAGTACTTC. Encoded protein: CASSRLTGYSYEQYF. V usage is TRBV7-2 and J usage is TRBJ2-7, with a tentative D call TRBD1 (6 bases). V was pared by 5 bases and J by 1 base, with 15 bases between. The CDR3 contains 15 residues. The germline gives CDR1 SGHTA, CDR2 FQGNSA.

The CDR3 bases are TGCGCCAGCAGCTTGGGAGAGGGGGCGGACATTCAGTACTTC. Its translation is CASSLGEGADIQYF. This rearrangement joins TRBV5-1 to TRBJ2-4, with 7 bases identical to TRBD1. Losses at the gene ends were 0 bases for V and 8 bases for J; bases not matched to a gene: 5. The CDR3 runs 14 residues. Germline CDR1 SGHRS, CDR2 YFSETQ. The entire variable domain, with the rest obtained from reference TRBV5-1 and TRBJ2-4, is as follows: KAGVTQTPRYLIKTRGQQVTLSCSPISGHRSVSWYQQTPGQGLQFLFEYFSETQRNKGNFPGRFSGRQFSNSRSEMNVSTLELGDSALYLCASSLGEGADIQYFGAGTRLSVL.

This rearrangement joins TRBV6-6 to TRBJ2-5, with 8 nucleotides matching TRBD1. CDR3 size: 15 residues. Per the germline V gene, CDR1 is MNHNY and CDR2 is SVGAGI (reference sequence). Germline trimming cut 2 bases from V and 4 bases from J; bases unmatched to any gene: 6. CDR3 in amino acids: CASSYGQGGGETQYF. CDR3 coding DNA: TGTGCCAGCAGTTACGGACAGGGAGGAGGAGAGACCCAGTACTTC.

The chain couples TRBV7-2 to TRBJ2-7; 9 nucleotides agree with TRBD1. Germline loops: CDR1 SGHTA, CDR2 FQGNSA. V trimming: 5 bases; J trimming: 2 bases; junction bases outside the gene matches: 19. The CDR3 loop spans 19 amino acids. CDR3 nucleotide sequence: TGTGCCAGCAGCCCCAACAGGGGGCGCTTAGCTCGAACCCCCTACGAGCAGTACGTC. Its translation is CASSPNRGRLARTPYEQYV.

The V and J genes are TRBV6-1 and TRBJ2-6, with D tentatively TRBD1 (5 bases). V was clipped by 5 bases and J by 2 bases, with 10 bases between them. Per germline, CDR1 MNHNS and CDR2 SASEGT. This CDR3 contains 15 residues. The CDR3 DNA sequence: TGTGCCAGCAGTCACCAGGGTACTGGGGCCAACGTCCTGACTTTC. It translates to CASSHQGTGANVLTF.

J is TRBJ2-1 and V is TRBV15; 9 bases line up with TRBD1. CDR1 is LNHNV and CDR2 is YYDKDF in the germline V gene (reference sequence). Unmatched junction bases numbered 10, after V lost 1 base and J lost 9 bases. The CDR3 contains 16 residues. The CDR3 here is CATSRVRTGVLGEQFF. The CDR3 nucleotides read TGTGCCACCAGCAGAGTAAGGACAGGGGTCTTGGGTGAGCAGTTCTTC.

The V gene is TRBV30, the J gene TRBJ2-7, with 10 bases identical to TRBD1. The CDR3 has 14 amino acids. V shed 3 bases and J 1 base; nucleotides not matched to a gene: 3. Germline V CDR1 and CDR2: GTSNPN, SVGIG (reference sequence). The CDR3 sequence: CAWSSDRGSYEQYF. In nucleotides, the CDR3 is TGTGCCTGGAGCTCGGACAGGGGGTCCTACGAGCAGTACTTC.

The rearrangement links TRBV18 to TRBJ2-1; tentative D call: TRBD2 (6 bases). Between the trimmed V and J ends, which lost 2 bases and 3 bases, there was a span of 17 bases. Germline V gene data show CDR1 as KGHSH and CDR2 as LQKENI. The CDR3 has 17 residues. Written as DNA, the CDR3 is TGTGCCAGCTCACCAGGGATAGCGGAACTCCTCTACAATGAGCAGTTCTTC. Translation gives CASSPGIAELLYNEQFF.